The 2 T cell receptor beta chains listed next were all sequenced from one sample in a study of OX40 agonist ivuxolimab in advanced cancers. Library preparation employed the immunoSEQ multiplex PCR assay. TCRdb carries this immuneACCESS record with in-frame sequences only. Its versions omit some clonotypes, under half of them owing to an unresolved V gene in the studies checked, with the rest unexplained. Recorded for this sample are about 81,000 clones; 88% of them occurred a single time. The top ten hold roughly 0.44% of the sample. The material sequenced was CD4+ or CD8+ T cells sorted from blood, taken in a trial of the OX40 agonist ivuxolimab. The receptors come from an adult with an advanced solid tumor such as melanoma, head and neck, liver or kidney cancer.

The chain employs TRBV18 and TRBJ1-2, with D perhaps matching TRBD1 (6 bases). Trimming took off 5 bases at V and 3 bases at J, with 10 bases between the two ends. Germline CDR1 and CDR2: KGHSH and LQKENI. The CDR3 is 13 amino acids. The CDR3 loop reads CASSTDSYYGYTF. Written as DNA, the CDR3 is TGTGCCAGCTCAACGGACAGCTACTATGGCTACACCTTC.

This rearrangement joins TRBV9 to TRBJ1-4; D unresolved. The V gene lost 5 bases and the J gene lost 0 bases, with 8 bases spanning the gap. Germline values: CDR1 SGDLS, CDR2 YYNGEE. CDR3 size: 14 residues. The CDR3 DNA reads as TGTGCCAGCAGTGACACTTCAACTAATGAAAAACTGTTTTTT. This gives the protein CASSDTSTNEKLFF.